This entry describes one T cell receptor (beta chain). This entry belongs to a study of blood T cell repertoires in COVID-19. Looking at the study overall: COVID-19 samples, acute and convalescent, were from the United States, Italy and Spain. Sources were T cells, B-cell-depleted T cells, or PBMCs; the material itself was cDNA or gDNA.

Authors' methods: Amplifying reference gene primers gave estimates of nucleated cell counts. Repertoires were generated with immunoSEQ multiplex PCR, while TCRdb's copy carries only in-frame clones and drops some. V and J calls and clone size are those listed in that table; D and trimming were worked out from the DNA. The sample lists some 130,000 clones; 60% to 80% were seen once. The germline CDR1 and CDR2 sequences are PRHDT and FYEKMQ (reference sequence). V shed 5 bases and J shed 0 bases, with 10 bases lying between them. The CDR3 totals 14 residues. The chain couples TRBV13 to TRBJ2-5; TRBD1 is a possible D gene (6 bases). Input material: peripheral blood. The TCR sequence derives from a woman in her seventies with acute or convalescent COVID-19. Here the CDR3 DNA reads TGTGCCAGCAGCCCAAGACAGGACCAAGAGACCCAGTACTTC. Residues: CASSPRQDQETQYF.